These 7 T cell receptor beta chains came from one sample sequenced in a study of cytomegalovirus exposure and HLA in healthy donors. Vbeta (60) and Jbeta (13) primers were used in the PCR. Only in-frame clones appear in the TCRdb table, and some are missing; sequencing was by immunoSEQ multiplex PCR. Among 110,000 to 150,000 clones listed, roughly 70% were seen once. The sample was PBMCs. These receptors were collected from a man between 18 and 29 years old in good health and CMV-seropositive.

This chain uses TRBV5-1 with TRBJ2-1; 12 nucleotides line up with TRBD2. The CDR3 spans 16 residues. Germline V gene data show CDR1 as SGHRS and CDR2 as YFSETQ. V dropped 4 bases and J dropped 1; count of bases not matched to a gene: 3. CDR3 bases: TGCGCCAGCAGCAGGACTAGCGGGGCGTCCTACAATGAGCAGTTCTTC. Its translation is CASSRTSGASYNEQFF.

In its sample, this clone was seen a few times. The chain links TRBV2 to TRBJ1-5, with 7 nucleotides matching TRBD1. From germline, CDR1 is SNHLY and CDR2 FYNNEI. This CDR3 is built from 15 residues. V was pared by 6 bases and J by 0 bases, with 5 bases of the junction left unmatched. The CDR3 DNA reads TGTGCCAGCAGCCCACAGGGGCCTAGCAATCAGCCCCAGCATTTT. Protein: CASSPQGPSNQPQHF.

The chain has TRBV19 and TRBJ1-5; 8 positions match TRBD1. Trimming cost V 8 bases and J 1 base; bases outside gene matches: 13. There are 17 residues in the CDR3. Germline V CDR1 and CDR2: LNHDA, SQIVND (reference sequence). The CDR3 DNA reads TGTGCCAGTGGCAGGGGGCTTTATTTGGAGAGCAATCAGCCCCAGCATTTT. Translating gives CASGRGLYLESNQPQHF.

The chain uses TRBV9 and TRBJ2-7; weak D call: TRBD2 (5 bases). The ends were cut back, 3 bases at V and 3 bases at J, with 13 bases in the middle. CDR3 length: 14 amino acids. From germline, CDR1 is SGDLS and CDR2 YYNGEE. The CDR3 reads CASSAQSGIYEQYF. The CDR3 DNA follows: TGTGCCAGCAGCGCCCAATCCGGGATCTACGAGCAGTACTTC.

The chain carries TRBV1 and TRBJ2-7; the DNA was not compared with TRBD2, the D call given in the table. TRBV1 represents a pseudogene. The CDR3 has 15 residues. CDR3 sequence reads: CTSSQPQGGTYEQYF. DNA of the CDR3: TGCACCAGCAGCCAGCCACAGGGAGGGACCTACGAGCAGTACTTC.

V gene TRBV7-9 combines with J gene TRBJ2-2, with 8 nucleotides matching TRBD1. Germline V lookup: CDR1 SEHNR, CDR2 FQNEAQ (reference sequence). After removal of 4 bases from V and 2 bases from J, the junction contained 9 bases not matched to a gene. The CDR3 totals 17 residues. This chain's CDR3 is CASSYPRGRGNTGELFF. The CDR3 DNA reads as TGTGCCAGCAGCTATCCCAGGGGGCGCGGAAACACCGGGGAGCTGTTTTTT.

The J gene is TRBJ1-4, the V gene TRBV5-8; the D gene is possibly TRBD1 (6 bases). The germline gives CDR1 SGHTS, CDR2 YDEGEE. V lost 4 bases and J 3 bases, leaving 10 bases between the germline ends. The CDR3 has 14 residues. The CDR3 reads CASSGGLPNEKLFF. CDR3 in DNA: TGTGCCAGCAGCGGGGGCCTACCTAATGAAAAACTGTTTTTT.